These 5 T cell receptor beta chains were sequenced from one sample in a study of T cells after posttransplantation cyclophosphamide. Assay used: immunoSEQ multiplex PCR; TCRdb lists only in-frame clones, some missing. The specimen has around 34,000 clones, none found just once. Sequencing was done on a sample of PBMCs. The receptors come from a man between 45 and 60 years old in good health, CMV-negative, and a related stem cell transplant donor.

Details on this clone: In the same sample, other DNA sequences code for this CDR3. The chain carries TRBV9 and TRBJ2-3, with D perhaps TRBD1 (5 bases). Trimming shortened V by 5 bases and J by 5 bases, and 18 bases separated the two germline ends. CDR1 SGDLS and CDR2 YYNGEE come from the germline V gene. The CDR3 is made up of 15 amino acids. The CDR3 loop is CASSADMPIGDTQYF. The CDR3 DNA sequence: TGTGCCAGCAGTGCGGACATGCCAATTGGAGATACGCAGTATTTT.

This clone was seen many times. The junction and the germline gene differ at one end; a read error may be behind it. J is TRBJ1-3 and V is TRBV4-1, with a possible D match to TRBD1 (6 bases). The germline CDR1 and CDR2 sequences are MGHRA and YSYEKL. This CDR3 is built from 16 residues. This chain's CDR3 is CASSQGGGRTRNTVYF. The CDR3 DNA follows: TGCGCCAGCAGCCAAGGGGGGGGGCGCACCAGAAACACCGTATATTTT.

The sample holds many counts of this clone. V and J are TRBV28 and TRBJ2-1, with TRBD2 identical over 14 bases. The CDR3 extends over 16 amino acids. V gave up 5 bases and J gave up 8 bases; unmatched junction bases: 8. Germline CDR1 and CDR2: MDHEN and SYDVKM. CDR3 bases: TGTGCCAGCAGTATAAGACTAGCGGGGGGGCAGGATGAGCAGTTCTTC. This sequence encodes CASSIRLAGGQDEQFF.

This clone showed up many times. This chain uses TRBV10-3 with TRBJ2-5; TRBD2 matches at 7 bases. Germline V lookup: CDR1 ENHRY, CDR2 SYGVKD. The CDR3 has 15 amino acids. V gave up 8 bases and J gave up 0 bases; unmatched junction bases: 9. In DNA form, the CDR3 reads TGTGCCATCGGCGCAAGCGGGACGTACCAAGAGACCCAGTACTTC. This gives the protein CAIGASGTYQETQYF.

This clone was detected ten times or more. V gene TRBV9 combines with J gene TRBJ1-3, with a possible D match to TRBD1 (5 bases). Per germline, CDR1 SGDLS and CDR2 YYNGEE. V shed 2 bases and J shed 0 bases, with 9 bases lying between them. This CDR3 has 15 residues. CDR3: CASSVGLLSGNTIYF. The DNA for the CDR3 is TGTGCCAGCAGCGTGGGACTACTCTCTGGAAACACCATATATTTT.